Following are 3 T cell receptor beta chains from one sample sequenced in a study of early T cells in non-severe SARS-CoV-2 infection. TCRdb passed the 5' RACE reads through MiXCR, listing each CDR3 protein once. The sample shows 45,000 to 75,000 distinct CDR3 sequences, over 10% of them seen only once. What was sequenced was whole blood. Receptors originate from an adult who was a healthcare worker with PCR-confirmed SARS-CoV-2 infection or an uninfected control (not recorded which).

This clonotype was detected a few times. The genes are TRBV20-1 and TRBJ2-1; the match to TRBD2 covers 7 bases. V lost 1 base to trimming and J lost 6 bases; unmatched junction nucleotides: 6. Germline CDR1 is DFQATT and CDR2 is SNEGSKA (reference sequence). The CDR3 totals 14 residues. The CDR3 nucleotides read TGCAGTGCTAGAGTTAGCGGGCCCAGCAATGAGCAGTTCTTC. Translation gives CSARVSGPSNEQFF.

In regard to this clonotype: A much larger clone differs by one base, so this may be a read error. The V and J genes are TRBV3-1 and TRBJ1-1; D is unresolved. This CDR3 has 14 residues. Germline V gene lookup returns CDR1 LGHDT and CDR2 YNNKEL (reference sequence). The CDR3 DNA reads TGTGTCAGCAGCCATTACCGGGAGCGCACTGAAGCTTTCTTT. Amino acid sequence: CVSSHYRERTEAFF.

This chain joins TRBV12-3 or TRBV12-4 and TRBJ1-1; D is uncertain. V lost 3 bases and J 0 bases, leaving 11 bases between the germline ends. The CDR3 totals 15 residues. CDR3 sequence reads: CASSLLSSMNTEAFF. The CDR3 DNA sequence: TGTGCCAGCAGTTTGTTATCCAGCATGAACACTGAAGCTTTCTTT.